What follows are 9 T cell receptor beta chains derived from one specimen sequenced in a study of post-analysis software for immune sequencing data. General study findings and limits: In patients, TRBV5-6, TRBV5-1 and TRBV20-1 belonged to five TRBV segments found more frequently than in controls.

Unique molecular identifiers were carried by the TCR beta cDNA libraries. TCRdb re-derived calls from the PCR reads in MiXCR, one entry per CDR3 protein. Of more than 500,000 distinct CDR3 sequences listed, 34% are singletons. No cognate antigen is known for these TCRs. The material sequenced was blood. The source of these receptors is a girl aged 2 to 17 with multiple sclerosis.

This clonotype has only a few counts. This chain links TRBV5-5 with TRBJ2-7, with TRBD1 matching 8 bases. The CDR3 is 13 amino acids. CDR1 SGHKS and CDR2 YYEKEE come from the germline V gene (reference sequence). The V and J ends lost 4 bases and 5 bases, in that order; junction bases with no gene match: 5. The CDR3 protein is CASSRGQGNEQYF. The DNA of the CDR3 is TGTGCCAGCAGCCGAGGACAGGGCAACGAGCAGTACTTC.

Many counts were recorded for this clonotype. Relative to the germline gene, one junction end is altered; a read error may explain this. The chain recombines TRBV7-6 with TRBJ2-3; D call uncertain. CDR1 SGHVS and CDR2 FNYEAQ come from the germline V gene. The CDR3 spans 13 residues. CDR3 nucleotides: TGCGCCAGCAGCTTGGAGACCACAGATACGCAGTATTTT. This codes for CASSLETTDTQYF.

This chain joins TRBV5-1 and TRBJ2-1; a weak D match, TRBD1 (6 bases). Trimming cost V 2 bases and J 5 bases, with 11 bases left between them. CDR3 length: 14 residues. CDR1 is SGHRS and CDR2 is YFSETQ in the germline V gene. CDR3 loop: CASSFGRTDNEQFF. The CDR3 DNA reads TGCGCCAGCAGCTTCGGACGGACAGACAATGAGCAGTTCTTC.

On this clonotype itself: A junction end diverges from the germline sequence, so it may reflect a read error. The chain is built from TRBV5-1 and TRBJ2-3; D may be TRBD2 (6 bases). CDR3 size: 15 residues. Germline V lookup: CDR1 SGHRS, CDR2 YFSETQ. CDR3 nucleotides: TGCGCCGGCAGGCCCCCGGAGGGGAGCACAGATACGCAGTATTTT. This sequence encodes CAGRPPEGSTDTQYF.

A word on this clonotype: A much larger clone sits a single nucleotide away, making a read error possible. This chain joins TRBV29-1 and TRBJ2-7; the D is unclear. The CDR3 consists of 12 residues. V gave up 1 base and J gave up 6 bases, with 10 bases separating them. Per germline, CDR1 SQVTM and CDR2 ANQGSEA. This CDR3 is CSVEGECPEQYF. CDR3 nucleotide sequence: TGCAGCGTTGAAGGAGAGTGTCCCGAGCAGTACTTC.

V gene TRBV6-1 combines with J gene TRBJ2-3; possibly TRBD2 for D (5 bases). This CDR3 contains 12 residues. Per germline, CDR1 MNHNS and CDR2 SASEGT. Deletions cut 6 bases from V and 2 bases from J, with 6 bases between. This chain's CDR3 is CASRGATDTQYF. CDR3 DNA sequence: TGTGCCAGCAGGGGAGCCACAGATACGCAGTATTTT.

The chain recombines TRBV4-1 with TRBJ2-1; D remains ambiguous. The J call is uncertain, as TRBJ2-7 better fits the DNA end. CDR3 size: 17 residues. The germline gives CDR1 MGHRA, CDR2 YSYEKL. The CDR3 region has the DNA TGCGCCAGCAGCCAAGAACGTCAGTCTCGCTCCTACAATGAGCAGTACTTC. Its translation is CASSQERQSRSYNEQYF.

The rearrangement joins TRBV5-1 to TRBJ2-5; weak D call: TRBD2 (6 bases). The V and J ends lost 1 base and 5 bases respectively, with 21 bases between them. This CDR3 has 17 residues. From germline, CDR1 is SGHRS and CDR2 YFSETQ. In nucleotides, the CDR3 is TGCGCCAGCAGCTTGTACTTTAGGGTCAGGGAGGCCGAGACCCAGTACTTC. As protein: CASSLYFRVREAETQYF.

This clonotype was seen once. The CDR3 sequence is CASSTKRGDQETQYF. The DNA of the CDR3 is TGTGCCAGCAGCACGAAGCGGGGGGACCAAGAGACCCAGTACTTC. The V call is TRBV14, the J call TRBJ2-5; 9 bases match TRBD2. V lost 5 bases to trimming and J lost 0 bases; unmatched junction nucleotides: 4. Germline values: CDR1 SGHDN, CDR2 FVKESK. The CDR3 is 15 amino acids.